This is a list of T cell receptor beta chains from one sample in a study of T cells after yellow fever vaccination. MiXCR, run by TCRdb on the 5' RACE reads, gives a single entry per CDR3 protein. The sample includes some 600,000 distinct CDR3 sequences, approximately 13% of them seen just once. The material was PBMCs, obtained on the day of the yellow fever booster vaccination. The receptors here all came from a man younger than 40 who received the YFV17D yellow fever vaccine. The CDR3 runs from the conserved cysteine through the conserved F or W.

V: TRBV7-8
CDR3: CASSSIHGRDVGDTEQFF

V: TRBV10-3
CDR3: CAARKRENYNEQFF

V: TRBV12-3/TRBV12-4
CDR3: CASSSWRGQVGGYTF

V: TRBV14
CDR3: CASSPGPRGEQYF

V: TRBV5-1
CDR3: CPGVSDLTRFF

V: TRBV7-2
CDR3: CASSSTGPETQYF

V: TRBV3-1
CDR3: CASSHGKNYYEQYF

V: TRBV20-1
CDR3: CSAREGAGAGELFF

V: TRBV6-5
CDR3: CASSYGRAGTSGVPYEQYF

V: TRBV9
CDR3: CASSADSWSSPLHF

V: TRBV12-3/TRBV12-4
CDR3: CASRWNSGSYEQYF

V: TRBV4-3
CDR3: CASSQDAASSYEQYF

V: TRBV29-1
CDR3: CSALSGSTEAFF

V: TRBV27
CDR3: CASIKKVVQGGLYEQFF

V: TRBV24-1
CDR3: CATSQAGAGLETQCF

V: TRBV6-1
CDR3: CASSESFGAGSIQYF

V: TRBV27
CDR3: CASSFFTADNEQFF

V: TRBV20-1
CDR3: CSALPGTATDTQYF

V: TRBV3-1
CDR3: CASSLQGQQPQHF

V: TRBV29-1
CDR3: CSVGTDYGYTF

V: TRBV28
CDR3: CATESGRRYEQYF

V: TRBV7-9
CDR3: CASSLNPAGIMYF

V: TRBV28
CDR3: CASSFPQGSGETQYF

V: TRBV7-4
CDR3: CASSQHSLTYEQYF

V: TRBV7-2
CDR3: CASSSAPPGYEQYF

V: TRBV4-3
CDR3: CASSQGTGRYEQYF

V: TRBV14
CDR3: CASSQPLRGQGYQETQYF